These T cell receptor beta chains were read from a single sample in a study of T cell responses to AZD1222 COVID-19 vaccine. TCRdb's copy holds only in-frame clones and misses some; the assay was immunoSEQ multiplex PCR. The table records approximately 81,000 clones, 83% of them present only once. The sequencing here drew on peripheral blood, taken 28 days after the second AZD1222 dose. The source is an adult who received the AZD1222 COVID-19 vaccine. CDR3s include the opening cysteine and the closing phenylalanine or tryptophan. A D gene is named only where the DNA matches it firmly. Some rows have no size entry. The others give once, few or many, or a class for an expanded clone.

>TRBJ1-2|TRBV10-3|TRBD1|NA
TGTGCCATCAGTTACGGGCCAGGGGGCGTCAGTGGCTACACCTTC
CAISYGPGGVSGYTF
>TRBJ2-2|TRBV9|NA|NA
TGTGCCAGCACCCCGGCAGCGAACACCGGGGAGCTGTTTTTT
CASTPAANTGELFF
>TRBJ1-2|TRBV7-8|NA|NA
TGTGCCAGCAGCTTAAAGGATCGGACGGCCTATGGCTACACCTTC
CASSLKDRTAYGYTF
>TRBJ1-2|TRBV2|TRBD1|NA
TGTGCCAGCAGTGGGGGACAGCACTATGGCTACACCTTC
CASSGGQHYGYTF
>TRBJ2-1|TRBV11-3|NA|few
TGTGCCAGCAGCCTAGGGGTGAACAATGAGCAGTTCTTC
CASSLGVNNEQFF
>TRBJ1-5|TRBV3-1/TRBV3-2|NA|NA
TGTGCCAGCAGCCAAGTTAATAGCAATCAGCCCCAGCATTTT
CASSQVNSNQPQHF
>TRBJ1-6|TRBV7-6|NA|NA
TGTGCCAGCAGCTTAGATCGCGCAGGGAATAATTCACCCCTCCACTTT
CASSLDRAGNNSPLHF
>TRBJ1-2|TRBV6-5|NA|NA
TGTGCCAGCAGCGCAGGGTTGGGTGTCTATGGCTACACCTTC
CASSAGLGVYGYTF
>TRBJ2-3|TRBV28|TRBD1|NA
TGTGCCAGCGGACAGGGGGACCTCGATACGCAGTATTTT
CASGQGDLDTQYF
>TRBJ1-4|TRBV6-1|NA|NA
TGTGCCAGCAGTGACCAGGGTCATAATGAAAAACTGTTTTTT
CASSDQGHNEKLFF
>TRBJ2-3|TRBV9|NA|NA
TGTGCCAGCAGCGCCCGTGGCGCCACAGATACGCAGTATTTT
CASSARGATDTQYF
>TRBJ2-5|TRBV6-2/TRBV6-3|TRBD1|NA
TGTGCCAGCAGTTCCGGGACAGGGTTGGGAAAGACCCAGTACTTC
CASSSGTGLGKTQYF
>TRBJ2-6|TRBV5-1|TRBD1|NA
TGCGCCAGCAGCCCAGGGACAGGGTATTCTGGGGCCAACGTCCTGACTTTC
CASSPGTGYSGANVLTF
>TRBJ2-3|TRBV7-3|NA|NA
TGTGCCAGCAGCCTCGGGTTAACCTTCGATACGCAGTATTTT
CASSLGLTFDTQYF
>TRBJ1-1|TRBV5-1|NA|NA
TGCGCCAGCAGCTTGGCCCGGGCCAACCATGAAGCTTTCTTT
CASSLARANHEAFF
>TRBJ1-4|TRBV6-1|NA|NA
TGTGCCACCCGTGAAAGTTGGAGGAATGAAAAACTGTTTTTT
CATRESWRNEKLFF
>TRBJ2-5|TRBV11-1|NA|NA
TGTGTCAGCAGCTTTGGACGGTACCAAGAGACCCAGTACTTC
CVSSFGRYQETQYF
>TRBJ2-1|TRBV7-9|NA|NA
TGTGCCAGCAGCTTAAAGACAGGAAGGGGGTGGAATGAGCAGTTCTTC
CASSLKTGRGWNEQFF
>TRBJ1-1|TRBV29-1|NA|NA
TGCAGCGTTGACGGGAGGATTAACACTGAAGCTTTCTTT
CSVDGRINTEAFF
>TRBJ2-7|TRBV6-2/TRBV6-3|NA|NA
TGTGCCAGCAGTCCCCTGGAGGAACAGTACTTC
CASSPLEEQYF
>TRBJ2-7|TRBV11-2|NA|NA
TGTGCCAGCAGCTTATCGGATCAGGGAACCTACGAGCAGTACTTC
CASSLSDQGTYEQYF
>TRBJ1-4|TRBV6-5|NA|NA
TGTGCCAGCAGTCGGTTAACTAATGAAAAACTGTTTTTT
CASSRLTNEKLFF
>TRBJ1-2|TRBV7-9|TRBD1|once
TGTGCCAGCAGCTTAGAGGCAGGGGGAGGCTACACCTTC
CASSLEAGGGYTF
>TRBJ1-1|TRBV3-1/TRBV3-2|NA|NA
TGTGCCAGCAGCCTACGAGAGGGGGGTTCAACTGAAGCTTTCTTT
CASSLREGGSTEAFF
>TRBJ1-2|TRBV5-1|TRBD1|once
TGCGCCAGCAGCGACAGGGTGACAGGGAGCTACACCTTC
CASSDRVTGSYTF
>TRBJ2-4|TRBV28|TRBD1|once
TGTGCCAGCGGATACAGGGGCACACTAGCCAAAAACATTCAGTACTTC
CASGYRGTLAKNIQYF
>TRBJ1-3|TRBV5-1|TRBD1|once
TGCGCCAGCGGGACAGACCCTGGAAACACCATATATTTT
CASGTDPGNTIYF
>TRBJ2-7|TRBV28|TRBD2|NA
TGTGCCAGCAGTTCAACTAGCGGGAGTTCCTACGAGCAGTACTTC
CASSSTSGSSYEQYF
>TRBJ2-7|TRBV29-1|NA|NA
TGCAGCGTTGGAGGGGCATCCTACGAGCAGTACTTC
CSVGGASYEQYF
>TRBJ1-4|TRBV2|NA|NA
TGTGCCAGCAGTGTGGGCAGGGCGGATGAAAAACTGTTTTTT
CASSVGRADEKLFF
>TRBJ1-5|TRBV27|NA|NA
TGTGCCAGCCGCCCTCCGGGCAGGAACAATCAGCCCCAGCATTTT
CASRPPGRNNQPQHF
>TRBJ2-7|TRBV3-1/TRBV3-2|TRBD2|few
TGTGCCAGCAGCCTGACTAGCGGGAGGGGCGAGCAGTACTTC
CASSLTSGRGEQYF
>TRBJ1-2|TRBV7-9|NA|once
TGTGCCAGCAGTCTAGCTTGGCCGGACTTC
CASSLAWPDF
>TRBJ2-6|TRBV4-1|NA|NA
TGCGCCAGCAGCGGGCCGCTCTCTGGGGCCAACGTCCTGACTTTC
CASSGPLSGANVLTF
>TRBJ2-7|TRBV9|TRBD2|NA
TGTGCCAGCAGCAGGGGAGGGGAGGTCACCTACGAGCAGTACTTC
CASSRGGEVTYEQYF
>TRBJ2-3|TRBV29-1|TRBD2|NA
TGCAGCGTTGAGATGGCGGGAGGACCCACAGATACGCAGTATTTT
CSVEMAGGPTDTQYF
>TRBJ2-3|TRBV7-3|TRBD2|NA
TGTGCCAGCAGCTTAATTGGTGGACTAGCGGGGACCACAGATACGCAGTATTTT
CASSLIGGLAGTTDTQYF
>TRBJ2-2|TRBV19|NA|NA
TGTGCCAGTAGTCCTTCTACGAACACCGGGGAGCTGTTTTTT
CASSPSTNTGELFF
>TRBJ1-1|TRBV28|NA|NA
TGTGCCATAACAGATATGAACACTGAAGCTTTCTTT
CAITDMNTEAFF
>TRBJ1-4|TRBV6-5|NA|NA
TGTGCCAGCAGTCCCCGGCCCTCCAAACTGTTTTTT
CASSPRPSKLFF
>TRBJ2-3|TRBV4-2|TRBD2|NA
TGTGCCAGCAGCCAAGACCACCTCTCCGGACTAGCGGGAGCGAGTCGAGATTCTACGCAGTATTTT
CASSQDHLSGLAGASRDSTQYF
>TRBJ1-4|TRBV6-1|NA|NA
TGTGCCAGCAGTGAACTTTCACCTCTCTTTTTT
CASSELSPLFF
>TRBJ2-7|TRBV7-9|TRBD2|NA
TGTGCCAGCAGCTTAGGGTCGGGACTAGCGTCTCGGGAGCAGTACTTC
CASSLGSGLASREQYF
>TRBJ2-5|TRBV2|TRBD2|few
TGTGCCAGCAGTTACGCTGCGCAGACTAGCGGGAGTATTGGGGCGGAGACCCAGTACTTC
CASSYAAQTSGSIGAETQYF
>TRBJ2-7|TRBV5-6|NA|NA
TGTGCCAGCAGCTTGACAGTTGGCGAGCAGTACTTC
CASSLTVGEQYF
>TRBJ1-2|TRBV30|NA|once
TGTGCCTGGAGTGAGTCCCCAAGGGACGGAGCCTATGGCTACACCTTC
CAWSESPRDGAYGYTF